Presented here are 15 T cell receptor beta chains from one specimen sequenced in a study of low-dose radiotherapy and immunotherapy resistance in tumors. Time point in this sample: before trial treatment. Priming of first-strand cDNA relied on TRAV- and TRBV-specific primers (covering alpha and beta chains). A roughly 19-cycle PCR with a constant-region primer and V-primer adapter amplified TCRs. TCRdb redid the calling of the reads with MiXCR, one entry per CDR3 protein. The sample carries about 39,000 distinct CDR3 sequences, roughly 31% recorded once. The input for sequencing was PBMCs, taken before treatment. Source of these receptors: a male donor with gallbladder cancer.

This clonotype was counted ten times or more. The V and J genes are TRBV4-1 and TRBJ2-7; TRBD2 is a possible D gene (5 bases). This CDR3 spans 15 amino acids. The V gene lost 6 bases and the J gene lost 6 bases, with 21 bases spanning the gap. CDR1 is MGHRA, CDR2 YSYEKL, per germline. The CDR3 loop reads CASREAVLSHTEQYF. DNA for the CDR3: TGCGCCAGCAGGGAGGCGGTTTTAAGCCACACCGAGCAGTACTTC.

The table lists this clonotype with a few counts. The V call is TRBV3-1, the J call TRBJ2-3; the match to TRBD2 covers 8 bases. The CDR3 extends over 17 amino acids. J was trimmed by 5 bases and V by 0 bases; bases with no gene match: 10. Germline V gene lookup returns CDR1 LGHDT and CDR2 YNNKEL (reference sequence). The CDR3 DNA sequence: TGTGCCAGCAGCCAAGATGGGGCGGGGGGCCTAGAAGATACGCAGTATTTT. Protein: CASSQDGAGGLEDTQYF.

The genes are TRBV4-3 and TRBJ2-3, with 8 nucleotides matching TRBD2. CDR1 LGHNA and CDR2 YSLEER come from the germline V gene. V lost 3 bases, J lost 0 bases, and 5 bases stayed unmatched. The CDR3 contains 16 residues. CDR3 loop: CASSQFPSGSTDTQYF. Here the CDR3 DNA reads TGCGCCAGCAGCCAGTTTCCTAGCGGGAGCACAGATACGCAGTATTTT.

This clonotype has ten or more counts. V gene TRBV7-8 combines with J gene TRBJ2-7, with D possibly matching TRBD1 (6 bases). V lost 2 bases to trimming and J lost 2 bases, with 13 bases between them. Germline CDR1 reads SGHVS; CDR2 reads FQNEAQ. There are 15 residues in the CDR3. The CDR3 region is CASSLRGGGTYEQYF. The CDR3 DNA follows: TGTGCCAGCAGCTTAAGAGGTGGGGGCACCTACGAGCAGTACTTC. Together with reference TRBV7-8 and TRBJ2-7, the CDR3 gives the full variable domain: GAGVSQSPRYKVAKRGQDVALRCDPISGHVSLFWYQQALGQGPEFLTYFQNEAQLDKSGLPSDRFFAERPEGSVSTLKIQRTQQEDSAVYLCASSLRGGGTYEQYFGPGTRLTVT.

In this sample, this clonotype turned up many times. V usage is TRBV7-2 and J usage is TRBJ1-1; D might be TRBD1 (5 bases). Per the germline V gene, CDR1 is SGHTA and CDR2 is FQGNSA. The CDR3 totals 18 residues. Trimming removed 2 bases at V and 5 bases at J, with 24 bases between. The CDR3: CASSLKEGRGRPGTEAFF. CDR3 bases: TGTGCCAGCAGCTTAAAGGAGGGGAGAGGTCGTCCGGGGACTGAAGCTTTCTTT.

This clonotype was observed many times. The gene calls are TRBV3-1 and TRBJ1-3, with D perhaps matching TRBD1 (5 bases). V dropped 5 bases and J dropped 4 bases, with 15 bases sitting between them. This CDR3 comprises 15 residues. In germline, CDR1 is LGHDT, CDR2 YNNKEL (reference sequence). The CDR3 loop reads CASSTGSGAGNTIYF. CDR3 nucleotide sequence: TGTGCCAGCAGCACGGGTTCCGGGGCCGGAAACACCATATATTTT.

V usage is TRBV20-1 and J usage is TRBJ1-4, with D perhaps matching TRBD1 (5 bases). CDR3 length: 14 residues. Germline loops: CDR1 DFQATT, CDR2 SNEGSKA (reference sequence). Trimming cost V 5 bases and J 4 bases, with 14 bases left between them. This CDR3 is CSAPRGRVNEKLFF. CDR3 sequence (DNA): TGCAGTGCTCCCCGCGGCAGGGTTAATGAAAAACTGTTTTTT.

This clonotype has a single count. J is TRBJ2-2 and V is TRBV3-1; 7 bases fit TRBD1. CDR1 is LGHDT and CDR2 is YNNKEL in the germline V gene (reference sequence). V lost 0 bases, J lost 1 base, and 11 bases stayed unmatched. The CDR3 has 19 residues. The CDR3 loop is CASSQEDRTYRRNTGELFF. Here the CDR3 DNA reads TGTGCCAGCAGCCAAGAGGACAGGACCTACAGGAGGAACACCGGGGAGCTGTTTTTT.

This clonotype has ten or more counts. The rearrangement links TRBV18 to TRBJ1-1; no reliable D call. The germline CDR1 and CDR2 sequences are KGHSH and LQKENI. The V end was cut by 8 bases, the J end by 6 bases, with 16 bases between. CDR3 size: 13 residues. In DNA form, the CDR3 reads TGTGCCAGCCAACCCGGGGTTAGGGCTGAAGCTTTCTTT. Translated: CASQPGVRAEAFF.

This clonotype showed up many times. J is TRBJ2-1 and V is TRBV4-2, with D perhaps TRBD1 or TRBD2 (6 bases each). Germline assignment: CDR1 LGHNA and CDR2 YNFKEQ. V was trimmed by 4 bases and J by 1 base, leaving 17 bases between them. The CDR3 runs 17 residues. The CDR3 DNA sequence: TGTGCCAGCAGCCCTACTCCCGGGGGCGGGTCCTACAATGAGCAGTTCTTC. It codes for CASSPTPGGGSYNEQFF.

The CDR3 spells CASRILRRTDTQYF. For the CDR3, the DNA is TGTGCCAGCAGGATACTAAGACGCACAGATACGCAGTATTTT. V gene TRBV12-3 or TRBV12-4 combines with J gene TRBJ2-3; no definite D call. This CDR3 has 14 amino acids. V gave up 6 bases and J gave up 1 base, with 11 bases separating them.

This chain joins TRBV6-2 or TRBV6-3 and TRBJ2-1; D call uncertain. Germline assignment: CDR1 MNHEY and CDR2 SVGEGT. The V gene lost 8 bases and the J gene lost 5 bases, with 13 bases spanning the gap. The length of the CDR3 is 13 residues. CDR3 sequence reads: CASEAGRNNEQFF. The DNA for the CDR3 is TGTGCCAGCGAGGCAGGCCGGAACAATGAGCAGTTCTTC.

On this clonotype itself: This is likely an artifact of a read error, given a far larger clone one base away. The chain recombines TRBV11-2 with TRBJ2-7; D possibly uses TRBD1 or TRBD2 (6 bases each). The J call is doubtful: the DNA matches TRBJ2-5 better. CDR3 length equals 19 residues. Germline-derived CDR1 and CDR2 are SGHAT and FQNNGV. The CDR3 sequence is CASSSGSQGLTGARETQYF. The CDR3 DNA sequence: TGTGCCAGCAGCTCAGGGTCCCAAGGACTAACGGGGGCGAGGGAGACCCAGTACTTC.

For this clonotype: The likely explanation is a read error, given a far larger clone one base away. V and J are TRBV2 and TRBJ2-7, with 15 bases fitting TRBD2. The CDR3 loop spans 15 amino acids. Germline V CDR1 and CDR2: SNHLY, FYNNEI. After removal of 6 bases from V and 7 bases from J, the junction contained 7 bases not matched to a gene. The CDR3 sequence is CASRGLAGGPYEQYF. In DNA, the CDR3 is TGTGCCAGCAGAGGACTAGCGGGGGGGCCTTATGAGCAGTACTTC.

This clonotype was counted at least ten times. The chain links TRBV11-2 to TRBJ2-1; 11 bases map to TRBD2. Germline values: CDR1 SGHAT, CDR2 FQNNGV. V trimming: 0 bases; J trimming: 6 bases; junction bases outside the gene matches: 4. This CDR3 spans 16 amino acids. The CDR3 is CASSLDGTSGINEQFF. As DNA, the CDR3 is TGTGCCAGCAGCTTAGATGGGACTAGCGGTATCAATGAGCAGTTCTTC.